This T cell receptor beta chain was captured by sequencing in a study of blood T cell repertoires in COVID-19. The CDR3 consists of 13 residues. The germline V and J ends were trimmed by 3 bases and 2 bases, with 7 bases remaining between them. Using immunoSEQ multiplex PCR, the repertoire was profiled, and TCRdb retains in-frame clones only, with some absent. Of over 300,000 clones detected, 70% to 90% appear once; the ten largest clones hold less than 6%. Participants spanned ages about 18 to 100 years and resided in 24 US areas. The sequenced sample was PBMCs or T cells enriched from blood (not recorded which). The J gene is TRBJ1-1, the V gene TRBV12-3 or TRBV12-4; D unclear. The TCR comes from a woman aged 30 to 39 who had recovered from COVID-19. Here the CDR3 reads CASSLGPNTEAFF. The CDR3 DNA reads TGTGCCAGCAGTTTGGGCCCAAACACTGAAGCTTTCTTT.